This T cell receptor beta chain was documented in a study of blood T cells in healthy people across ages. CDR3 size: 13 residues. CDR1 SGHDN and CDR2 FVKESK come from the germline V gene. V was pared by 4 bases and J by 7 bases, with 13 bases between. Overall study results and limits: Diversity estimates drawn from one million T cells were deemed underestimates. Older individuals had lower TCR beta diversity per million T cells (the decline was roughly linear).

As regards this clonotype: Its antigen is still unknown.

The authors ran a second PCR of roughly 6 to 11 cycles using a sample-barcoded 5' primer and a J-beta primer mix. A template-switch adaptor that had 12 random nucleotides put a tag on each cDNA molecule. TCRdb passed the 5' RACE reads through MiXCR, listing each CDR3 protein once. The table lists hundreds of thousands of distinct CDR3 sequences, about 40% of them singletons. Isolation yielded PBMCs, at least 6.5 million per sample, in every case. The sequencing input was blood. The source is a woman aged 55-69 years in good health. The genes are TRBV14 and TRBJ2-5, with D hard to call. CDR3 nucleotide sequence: TGTGCCAGCAGCCTCCTACGGGCCGCGACCCAGTACTTC. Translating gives CASSLLRAATQYF.